The 9 T cell receptor beta chains presented below share a single source sample, sequenced in a study of blood T cell repertoires in COVID-19 (dated by TCRdb to 2019 to 2021). The library was made by the immunoSEQ multiplex PCR assay. Entries here come from immuneACCESS through TCRdb and include only in-frame sequences with V and J called. Some clones fail to appear in such tables; in the studies checked, an unresolved V gene covers under half of the shortfall, and the cause of the remainder is unknown. Present in this sample are some 270,000 clones, approximately 85% of which were seen just once. The top ten hold about 7% of the sample. The specimen was PBMCs or T cells enriched from blood (not recorded which). These receptors were taken from a woman between 45 and 65 years old who had been exposed to COVID-19.

In this sample, this clone turned up many times. The CDR3 DNA sequence: TGTGCCAGCAGTGAGGTCAGGCCTGGTCAGGGCTACACCTTC. Translating it yields CASSEVRPGQGYTF. V is TRBV2 and J is TRBJ1-2; D gene ambiguous. Trimming shortened V by 3 bases and J by 8 bases, and 16 bases separated the two germline ends. Germline CDR1 reads SNHLY; CDR2 reads FYNNEI. The CDR3 covers 14 residues.

The chain is built from TRBV11-2 and TRBJ1-4, with a weak D call TRBD1 (5 bases). This CDR3 comprises 15 residues. V lost 3 bases to trimming and J lost 5 bases, with 13 bases between them. From germline, CDR1 is SGHAT and CDR2 FQNNGV. CDR3 DNA sequence: TGTGCCAGCAGCTTCGCGAAGGGGCCGAATGAAAAACTGTTTTTT. Residues: CASSFAKGPNEKLFF.

This clone was seen more than once but under ten times. The V gene is TRBV30, the J gene TRBJ1-1; TRBD1 is a possible D gene (5 bases). V dropped 3 bases and J dropped 11 bases, with 13 bases sitting between them. The CDR3 is 11 residues long. Germline V gene lookup returns CDR1 GTSNPN and CDR2 SVGIG (reference sequence). The CDR3 protein is CAWSDPSGAFF. The CDR3 nucleotides are TGTGCCTGGAGCGATCCCTCAGGGGCTTTCTTT. The full variable domain, its missing parts supplied by reference TRBV30 and TRBJ1-1, is SQTIHQWPATLVQPVGSPLSLECTVEGTSNPNLYWYRQAAGRGLQLLFYSVGIGQISSEVPQNLSASRPQDRQFILSSKKLLLSDSGFYLCAWSDPSGAFFGQGTRLTVV.

The V gene is TRBV10-3, the J gene TRBJ1-3; D unclear. Trimming pared 3 bases from V and 4 bases from J, leaving 10 bases between. The germline gives CDR1 ENHRY, CDR2 SYGVKD. The CDR3 extends over 14 amino acids. CDR3 nucleotides: TGTGCCATCAGTGACACGGTACCGGGAAACACCATATATTTT. It specifies CAISDTVPGNTIYF.

The V gene is TRBV2, the J gene TRBJ1-1, with D possibly TRBD1 on 6 matching bases. V lost 3 bases and J lost 3, with 14 bases in between. The CDR3 extends over 15 amino acids. Germline CDR1 and CDR2: SNHLY and FYNNEI. The CDR3 DNA reads as TGTGCCAGCAGTGAGGAGGGGGGAGGGGACACTGAAGCTTTCTTT. Amino acids: CASSEEGGGDTEAFF. The full variable domain, with the rest looked up from reference TRBV2 and TRBJ1-1, is EPEVTQTPSHQVTQMGQEVILRCVPISNHLYFYWYRQILGQKVEFLVSFYNNEISEKSEIFDDQFSVERPDGSNFTLKIRSTKLEDSAMYFCASSEEGGGDTEAFFGQGTRLTVV.

The genes are TRBV5-4 and TRBJ1-1; D not certain. Between the trimmed V and J ends, which lost 4 bases and 5 bases, there was a span of 12 bases. The CDR3 loop spans 13 amino acids. The germline gives CDR1 SGHNT, CDR2 YYREEE (reference sequence). The CDR3 nucleotides read TGTGCCAGCAGCCCCGAATTCGGGACTGAAGCTTTCTTT. This codes for CASSPEFGTEAFF.

The genes are TRBV10-3 and TRBJ2-1, with D uncertain. This CDR3 has 13 amino acids. V dropped 2 bases and J dropped 5 bases, with 7 bases sitting between them. CDR1 is ENHRY and CDR2 is SYGVKD in the germline V gene. The CDR3 loop reads CAISEAQNNEQFF. CDR3 DNA: TGTGCCATCAGTGAGGCACAGAACAATGAGCAGTTCTTC.

CDR3 sequence reads: CASSQIDTEAFF. In DNA, the CDR3 is TGTGCCAGCAGCCAGATTGACACTGAAGCTTTCTTT. The V gene is TRBV5-4, the J gene TRBJ1-1, with D uncertain. Germline CDR1 SGHNT, CDR2 YYREEE (reference sequence). With 4 bases removed from V and 3 bases from J, the gap between germline ends came to 7 bases. This CDR3 is 12 amino acids long. Filled out from reference TRBV5-4 and TRBJ1-1, the complete variable domain reads ETGVTQSPTHLIKTRGQQVTLRCSSQSGHNTVSWYQQALGQGPQFIFQYYREEENGRGNFPPRFSGLQFPNYSSELNVNALELDDSALYLCASSQIDTEAFFGQGTRLTVV.

The V call is TRBV27, the J call TRBJ1-6; maybe TRBD1 (6 bases). Germline V CDR1 and CDR2: MNHEY, SMNVEV (reference sequence). The CDR3 spans 16 residues. V gave up 10 bases and J gave up 7 bases, with 23 bases separating them. CDR3 nucleotide sequence: TGTGCCACCAAGGGGCTTTCGGGACACACAAATTCACCCCTCCACTTT. The encoded protein is CATKGLSGHTNSPLHF.